The 22 T cell receptor beta chains listed next were all sequenced from one sample in a study of T cell changes during pregnancy in multiple sclerosis. Clones were read by immunoSEQ multiplex PCR, and TCRdb kept only the in-frame ones, dropping some. The sample holds more than 55,000 clones, approximately 91% seen once. The source material was peripheral blood, sampled in the second trimester of pregnancy. Receptors were obtained from a female donor with multiple sclerosis, enrolled in a pregnancy study.

The rearrangement joins TRBV5-1 to TRBJ1-2; D unresolved. V lost 2 bases to trimming and J lost 4 bases, with 9 bases between them. The CDR3 consists of 13 residues. Germline V lookup: CDR1 SGHRS, CDR2 YFSETQ. The CDR3: CASSFGASYGYTF. Here the CDR3 DNA reads TGCGCCAGCAGCTTTGGTGCCAGCTATGGCTACACCTTC. Full variable domain (outside the CDR3, taken from reference TRBV5-1 and TRBJ1-2): KAGVTQTPRYLIKTRGQQVTLSCSPISGHRSVSWYQQTPGQGLQFLFEYFSETQRNKGNFPGRFSGRQFSNSRSEMNVSTLELGDSALYLCASSFGASYGYTFGSGTRLTVV.

This sequence joins TRBV4-1 and TRBJ1-1; D remains ambiguous. The germline V gene has CDR1 MGHRA and CDR2 YSYEKL. V was pared by 4 bases and J by 4 bases, with 10 bases between. The CDR3 loop spans 13 amino acids. CDR3 nucleotide sequence: TGCGCCAGCAGCCCCCTTGCGGGCACTGAAGCTTTCTTT. Its translation: CASSPLAGTEAFF.

Written as DNA, the CDR3 is TGTGCCAGCAGTGGGCAGGGTTGGAATACGCAGTATTTT. It is translated as CASSGQGWNTQYF. J is TRBJ2-3 and V is TRBV2, with a weak D call TRBD1 (5 bases). This CDR3 is built from 13 residues. Trimming removed 4 bases at V and 7 bases at J, with 12 bases between. Germline CDR1 SNHLY, CDR2 FYNNEI.

The J gene is TRBJ2-3, the V gene TRBV6-5; maybe TRBD2 (6 bases). The CDR3 is made up of 12 amino acids. Trimming took off 1 base at V and 14 bases at J, with 13 bases between the two ends. The germline V gene has CDR1 MNHEY and CDR2 SVGAGI. CDR3 residues: CASSYYGGVLYF. In nucleotides, the CDR3 is TGTGCCAGCAGTTACTACGGGGGTGTTCTGTATTTT.

V and J are TRBV13 and TRBJ2-3; TRBD2 aligns across 7 bases. Germline CDR1 and CDR2: PRHDT and FYEKMQ (reference sequence). The CDR3 loop spans 16 amino acids. Unmatched junction bases numbered 3, after V lost 0 bases and J lost 0 bases. The CDR3 bases are TGTGCCAGCAGCTTAGGGGGACTATCTAGCACAGATACGCAGTATTTT. Protein product: CASSLGGLSSTDTQYF.

The rearrangement uses TRBV5-1 and TRBJ1-1; 9 nucleotides agree with TRBD1. Trimming cost V 4 bases and J 0 bases; bases outside gene matches: 4. The CDR3 sequence is 15 residues long. Germline V gene data show CDR1 as SGHRS and CDR2 as YFSETQ. CDR3 sequence reads: CASSGRTGVNTEAFF. The CDR3 coding sequence is TGCGCCAGCAGCGGCCGGACAGGGGTGAACACTGAAGCTTTCTTT.

A single count supports this clone. In DNA, the CDR3 is TGCGCCAGCAGCGCACGACAGGGAGTAAACACTGAAGCTTTCTTT. It specifies CASSARQGVNTEAFF. V gene TRBV5-1 combines with J gene TRBJ1-1; 7 bases agree with TRBD1. From germline, CDR1 is SGHRS and CDR2 YFSETQ. After removal of 4 bases from V and 2 bases from J, the junction contained 8 bases not matched to a gene. The CDR3 totals 15 residues.

The chain carries TRBV9 and TRBJ2-5, with D possibly being TRBD2 (5 bases). V was clipped by 7 bases and J by 5 bases, with 9 bases between them. Germline V lookup: CDR1 SGDLS, CDR2 YYNGEE. The CDR3 runs to 11 residues. The CDR3 sequence: CASGQRETQYF. The CDR3 DNA follows: TGTGCCAGCGGCCAGCGGGAGACCCAGTACTTC.

This rearrangement joins TRBV6-5 to TRBJ2-1, with TRBD1 identical over 8 bases. The germline V gene has CDR1 MNHEY and CDR2 SVGAGI. This CDR3 is built from 15 residues. V dropped 4 bases and J dropped 0; count of bases not matched to a gene: 2. The CDR3 spells CASSWTGSSYNEQFF. In DNA form, the CDR3 reads TGTGCCAGCAGTTGGACAGGGAGCTCCTACAATGAGCAGTTCTTC.

This clone is a singleton in its sample. The chain employs TRBV6-1 and TRBJ1-3, with 10 bases matching TRBD1. The junction had 6 bases not matched to a gene; V was cut back by 6 bases and J by 7 bases. Germline CDR1 MNHNS, CDR2 SASEGT. The CDR3 is 14 amino acids. CDR3 loop: CASSRDRGRNTIYF. The CDR3 region has the DNA TGTGCCAGCAGCCGGGACAGGGGACGCAACACCATATATTTT.

The gene calls are TRBV10-3 and TRBJ2-3, with 12 positions matching TRBD1. Germline assignment: CDR1 ENHRY and CDR2 SYGVKD. Trimming took 10 bases from V and 8 from J; bases not matched to a gene: 13. The CDR3 consists of 15 residues. The CDR3 protein is CATGGGQGAWGTQYF. The CDR3 DNA reads as TGTGCCACCGGTGGGGGACAGGGGGCTTGGGGTACGCAGTATTTT.

The V call is TRBV18, the J call TRBJ1-2; 9 bases fit TRBD1. Germline CDR1 reads KGHSH; CDR2 reads LQKENI. This CDR3 is built from 18 residues. The V segment lost 3 bases and the J segment 10 bases; nucleotides outside the gene matches: 21. The CDR3 DNA is TGTGCCAGCTCACCGGGTTTAGGACAGGGGACTCTCTTGGTAACCTACACCTTC. This sequence encodes CASSPGLGQGTLLVTYTF. The complete variable domain, with remaining parts taken from reference TRBV18 and TRBJ1-2, reads NAGVMQNPRHLVRRRGQEARLRCSPMKGHSHVYWYRQLPEEGLKFMVYLQKENIIDESGMPKERFSAEFPKEGPSILRIQQVVRGDSAAYFCASSPGLGQGTLLVTYTFGSGTRLTVV.

On this clone: The same CDR3 also results from other DNA sequences found in this sample. The chain has TRBV11-2 and TRBJ2-7; D perhaps matches TRBD2 (6 bases). There are 15 residues in the CDR3. Germline V gene sequence: CDR1 SGHAT, CDR2 FQNNGV. Trimming shortened V by 0 bases and J by 1 base, and 10 bases separated the two germline ends. The CDR3 DNA is TGTGCCAGCAGCTTAGAGGGACGGGGGTCCTACGAGCAGTACTTC. Protein sequence: CASSLEGRGSYEQYF.

The V gene is TRBV6-1, the J gene TRBJ2-7; D gene unclear. This CDR3 comprises 12 residues. The ends were cut back, 4 bases at V and 3 bases at J, with 7 bases in the middle. Germline CDR1 MNHNS, CDR2 SASEGT. The CDR3 sequence: CASSARFYEQYF. The CDR3 coding sequence is TGTGCCAGCAGTGCCCGGTTCTACGAGCAGTACTTC.

The V and J genes are TRBV6-1 and TRBJ1-3; possible D gene TRBD1, 6 bases. This CDR3 comprises 13 residues. Trimming stripped 4 bases from V and 4 bases from J, with 8 bases between. Germline V gene lookup returns CDR1 MNHNS and CDR2 SASEGT. CDR3: CASSVDRGNTIYF. CDR3 coding DNA: TGTGCCAGCAGTGTTGACAGGGGAAACACCATATATTTT.

The chain carries TRBV11-2 and TRBJ1-1; D is unclear. V lost 2 bases and J 1 base, leaving 5 bases between the germline ends. This CDR3 contains 13 residues. Germline CDR1 reads SGHAT; CDR2 reads FQNNGV. For the CDR3, the DNA is TGTGCCAGCAGCTTAAACGGGAACACTGAAGCTTTCTTT. Protein product: CASSLNGNTEAFF.

The chain combines TRBV5-4 with TRBJ2-7; D gene ambiguous. The CDR3 is 16 residues long. CDR1 and CDR2 from the germline V gene are SGHNT and YYREEE (reference sequence). V lost 1 base and J lost 0, with 14 bases in between. The CDR3 protein is CASSLYAGRSSYEQYF. CDR3 sequence (DNA): TGTGCCAGCAGCTTGTACGCAGGTCGAAGCTCCTACGAGCAGTACTTC.

This sequence joins TRBV4-3 and TRBJ2-7, with 7 bases matching TRBD1. The CDR3 has 17 residues. Germline assignment: CDR1 LGHNA and CDR2 YSLEER. V lost 1 base and J lost 1; bases outside the gene matches: 10. The CDR3 region is CASSQGLVRTGSYEQYF. The CDR3 nucleotides read TGCGCCAGCAGCCAAGGTTTAGTTAGGACAGGTTCCTACGAGCAGTACTTC.

The CDR3 DNA sequence: TGTGCCAGCAGTGAGATGGAGAGTGCAACTAATGAAAAACTGTTTTTT. Encoded protein: CASSEMESATNEKLFF. V is TRBV2 and J is TRBJ1-4; D call uncertain. The germline V gene has CDR1 SNHLY and CDR2 FYNNEI. V lost 3 bases to trimming and J lost 0 bases, with 11 bases between them. This CDR3 contains 16 residues.

V usage is TRBV10-3 and J usage is TRBJ2-2; TRBD2 might be the D (5 bases). In germline, CDR1 is ENHRY, CDR2 SYGVKD. The CDR3 is 14 residues long. V was shortened by 0 bases and J by 7 bases, with 9 bases between the two germline ends. The CDR3 loop is CAISESALVGELFF. For the CDR3, the DNA is TGTGCCATCAGTGAGTCGGCACTAGTCGGGGAGCTGTTTTTT.

This chain connects TRBV4-3 to TRBJ1-4, with TRBD1 identical over 10 bases. Unmatched junction bases numbered 12, after V lost 0 bases and J lost 11 bases. Germline V gene sequence: CDR1 LGHNA, CDR2 YSLEER. The CDR3 consists of 17 residues. In DNA, the CDR3 is TGCGCCAGCAGCCAAGAGATTCCCGACAGGGGGCCGCGGAAACTGTTTTTT. Translation: CASSQEIPDRGPRKLFF.

This clone was detected only once. The rearrangement uses TRBV6-5 and TRBJ2-7; 7 bases map to TRBD1. Trimming at V came to 4 bases and at J to 2 bases, leaving 5 bases not matched to a gene. Germline CDR1 MNHEY, CDR2 SVGAGI. CDR3 length: 14 residues. This CDR3 reads CASSSQGHPYEQYF. The CDR3 nucleotides are TGTGCCAGCAGTTCACAGGGGCACCCCTACGAGCAGTACTTC.